These 17 T cell receptor beta chains came from one sample sequenced in a study of blood T cell repertoires in COVID-19. The repertoire was sequenced with immunoSEQ multiplex PCR; TCRdb's copy has only in-frame clones and lacks some. Of 100,000 to 150,000 clones in the sample, 70% to 90% are singletons; the top ten hold roughly 2.2%. Sequencing was performed on peripheral blood. The receptors originated from a man in his sixties or seventies with active COVID-19.

The rearrangement joins TRBV3-1 (or the pseudogene TRBV3-2) to TRBJ2-3, with 7 bases lining up with TRBD2. CDR3 size: 14 residues. Trimming cost V 3 bases and J 5 bases; bases outside gene matches: 5. Germline lookup yields CDR1 LGHDT and CDR2 YNNKEL (reference sequence). CDR3 sequence (DNA): TGTGCCAGCAGCCAGCGGGAGTCGGGAGATACGCAGTATTTT. Protein: CASSQRESGDTQYF.

V is TRBV3-1 (or the pseudogene TRBV3-2) and J is TRBJ2-7, with 10 bases lining up with TRBD2. CDR3 length equals 14 residues. Germline values: CDR1 LGHDT, CDR2 YNNKEL (reference sequence). Losses at the gene ends were 5 bases for V and 2 bases for J; bases not matched to a gene: 3. CDR3 sequence (DNA): TGTGCCAGCAGCGTTCTAGCGGGAGCCTACGAGCAGTACTTC. Encoded protein: CASSVLAGAYEQYF.

The V and J genes are TRBV19 and TRBJ2-4; 11 bases are shared with TRBD2. With V trimmed by 6 bases and J by 4 bases, 8 bases remained unmatched. The CDR3 spans 16 residues. Germline CDR1 reads LNHDA; CDR2 reads SQIVND (reference sequence). The CDR3 DNA is TGTGCCAGTAGCAGGGGACTAGCGGATTTAAAAAACATTCAGTACTTC. The encoded protein is CASSRGLADLKNIQYF. Full variable domain (missing parts from reference TRBV19 and TRBJ2-4): DGGITQSPKYLFRKEGQNVTLSCEQNLNHDAMYWYRQDPGQGLRLIYYSQIVNDFQKGDIAEGYSVSREKKESFPLTVTSAQKNPTAFYLCASSRGLADLKNIQYFGAGTRLSVL.

This chain joins TRBV5-8 and TRBJ1-5; D gene ambiguous. Germline CDR1 SGHTS, CDR2 YDEGEE. The V and J ends lost 2 bases and 0 bases respectively, with 6 bases between them. CDR3 length: 14 residues. The CDR3 protein is CASSFRHSNQPQHF. The CDR3 nucleotides are TGTGCCAGCAGCTTCCGACATAGCAATCAGCCCCAGCATTTT.

In this sample, this clone turned up a few times. This chain joins TRBV30 and TRBJ2-7; D is possibly TRBD1 (6 bases). Trimming cost V 2 bases and J 2 bases, with 19 bases left between them. The CDR3 length is 16 residues. The germline V gene has CDR1 GTSNPN and CDR2 SVGIG (reference sequence). The CDR3 is CAWSPSSGDHTYEQYF. In DNA form, the CDR3 reads TGTGCCTGGAGTCCCTCCTCAGGGGACCATACCTACGAGCAGTACTTC.

The chain combines TRBV18 with TRBJ1-6, with TRBD1 as a possible D gene (5 bases). The germline gives CDR1 KGHSH, CDR2 LQKENI. The length of the CDR3 is 13 residues. The V and J ends lost 2 bases and 7 bases respectively, with 6 bases between them. CDR3 bases: TGTGCCAGCTCACCAGGGGCCAATTCACCCCTCCACTTT. It specifies CASSPGANSPLHF.

This clone appeared once. V and J are TRBV24-1 and TRBJ2-2, with 9 bases lining up with TRBD2. CDR1 KGHDR and CDR2 SFDVKD come from the germline V gene. The junction had 15 bases not matched to a gene; V was cut back by 4 bases and J by 4 bases. CDR3 size: 19 residues. CDR3 DNA: TGTGCCACCAGTGAGCCGGCTGGCGGGAGGGCCTCGAGCACCGGGGAGCTGTTTTTT. It yields the protein CATSEPAGGRASSTGELFF.

This clone came up once. The gene calls are TRBV12-3 or TRBV12-4 and TRBJ2-7; TRBD1 is a possible D gene (6 bases). This CDR3 is built from 13 residues. V was cut by 0 bases and J by 5 bases, with 8 bases left in between. CDR3 sequence reads: CASSLARGNEQYF. The CDR3 nucleotides are TGTGCCAGCAGTTTAGCCAGGGGTAACGAGCAGTACTTC.

The rearrangement joins TRBV9 to TRBJ2-5, with 7 positions matching TRBD1. The germline V gene has CDR1 SGDLS and CDR2 YYNGEE. The V and J ends lost 2 bases and 4 bases, in that order; junction bases with no gene match: 8. CDR3 length equals 15 residues. The DNA of the CDR3 is TGTGCCAGCAGCGTGGTGACAGGGCAAGGAGAGACCCAGTACTTC. Translating gives CASSVVTGQGETQYF.

The rearrangement links TRBV2 to TRBJ1-1, with 7 bases fitting TRBD1. The trim removed 4 bases at V and 4 bases at J, leaving 9 bases unmatched. CDR3 length: 15 amino acids. In germline, CDR1 is SNHLY, CDR2 FYNNEI. The DNA for the CDR3 is TGTGCCAGCAGTGGTGCAGGGGGTAGGATCACTGAAGCTTTCTTT. Translated: CASSGAGGRITEAFF.

The V and J genes are TRBV28 and TRBJ2-7; D might be TRBD1 (6 bases). This CDR3 has 15 amino acids. CDR1 is MDHEN, CDR2 SYDVKM, per germline. Trimming stripped 5 bases from V and 0 bases from J, with 14 bases between. The CDR3 DNA reads TGTGCCAGCAGTCCGAATCAGGGGCTCTCCTACGAGCAGTACTTC. Amino acid sequence: CASSPNQGLSYEQYF.

The rearrangement uses TRBV5-8 and TRBJ1-6, with D tentatively TRBD1 (5 bases). The V end lost 0 bases, the J end lost 6 bases, and 10 bases lay between the germline ends. Germline V CDR1 and CDR2: SGHTS, YDEGEE. The CDR3 is 15 residues long. CDR3 sequence: CASSLAGLINSPLHF. The CDR3 DNA follows: TGTGCCAGCAGCTTGGCGGGACTGATTAATTCACCCCTCCACTTT.

The chain has TRBV4-1 and TRBJ2-3; D uncertain. The CDR3 totals 14 residues. Between the trimmed V and J ends, which lost 0 bases and 6 bases, there was a span of 10 bases. Germline loops: CDR1 MGHRA, CDR2 YSYEKL. CDR3 sequence reads: CASSQDPSRDTQYF. The CDR3 DNA is TGCGCCAGCAGCCAAGATCCCTCGAGGGATACGCAGTATTTT.

The chain combines TRBV25-1 with TRBJ2-1; D perhaps matches TRBD1 (5 bases). Trimming took 3 bases from V and 0 from J, leaving 12 bases between them. The CDR3 has 16 residues. The germline V gene encodes CDR1 MGHDK and CDR2 SYGVNS. The CDR3 coding sequence is TGTGCCAGCAGTGATGGGCAGGGTAGCTCCTACAATGAGCAGTTCTTC. Translating it yields CASSDGQGSSYNEQFF.

The rearrangement links TRBV7-2 to TRBJ1-1; no firm D call. The CDR3 is 13 amino acids. V was pared by 2 bases and J by 5 bases, with 9 bases between. Per the germline V gene, CDR1 is SGHTA and CDR2 is FQGNSA. The chain's CDR3 is CASSLREATEAFF. The CDR3 DNA follows: TGTGCCAGCAGCTTACGGGAGGCGACTGAAGCTTTCTTT.

The chain is built from TRBV6-7 and TRBJ2-4; D is unclear. TRBV6-7 is placed among ORFs of uncertain function. The CDR3 contains 16 residues. The V gene lost 6 bases and the J gene lost 2 bases, with 17 bases spanning the gap. As DNA, the CDR3 is TGTGCCAGCAGAATGGTAGTGGCGGATCCCAAAAACATTCAGTACTTC. Translated: CASRMVVADPKNIQYF.

This chain uses TRBV19 with TRBJ2-7; 9 nucleotides agree with TRBD1. J was trimmed by 1 base and V by 5 bases; bases with no gene match: 6. The CDR3 extends over 15 amino acids. The germline V gene has CDR1 LNHDA and CDR2 SQIVND (reference sequence). CDR3: CASSAAGTGSYEQYF. The CDR3, as DNA: TGTGCCAGTAGTGCTGCCGGGACAGGGTCCTACGAGCAGTACTTC.